The 19 T cell receptor beta chains reported below all come from one sample, sequenced in a study of cytomegalovirus exposure and HLA in healthy donors. Profiling relied on immunoSEQ multiplex PCR, and the TCRdb table lists in-frame clones only, not all of them. Of roughly 120,000 clones detected, roughly 82% appear once; the ten largest clones hold around 5.1%. Sequenced input: PBMCs. Receptors were obtained from a man younger than 35 in good health and CMV-seronegative.

V usage is TRBV6-5 and J usage is TRBJ2-2, with D perhaps TRBD2 (7 bases). This CDR3 contains 14 residues. Between the trimmed V and J ends, which lost 3 bases and 6 bases, there was a span of 11 bases. Germline CDR1 is MNHEY and CDR2 is SVGAGI. Here the CDR3 reads CASSYKGGAGELFF. CDR3 DNA sequence: TGTGCCAGCAGTTATAAAGGGGGGGCCGGGGAGCTGTTTTTT.

This clone has a handful of counts. V and J are TRBV2 and TRBJ1-6; no firm D call. CDR3 length: 14 amino acids. V was pared by 4 bases and J by 7 bases, with 11 bases between. The V gene's germline CDR1 is SNHLY and CDR2 FYNNEI. The CDR3 nucleotides are TGTGCCAGCAGTGTTGCCAGGCCAAATTCACCCCTCCACTTT. As protein: CASSVARPNSPLHF.

This CDR3 reads CASSEGLEQYF. CDR3 DNA sequence: TGTGCCAGCAGTGAAGGACTAGAGCAGTACTTC. The V call is TRBV6-1, the J call TRBJ2-7, with D possibly matching TRBD2 (5 bases). Trimming shortened V by 1 base and J by 7 bases, and 5 bases separated the two germline ends. This CDR3 contains 11 residues. CDR1 and CDR2 (germline): MNHNS, SASEGT.

The V call is TRBV6-1, the J call TRBJ1-5, with D perhaps matching TRBD1 (5 bases). This CDR3 is 12 amino acids long. The germline gives CDR1 MNHNS, CDR2 SASEGT. V lost 6 bases, J lost 2 bases, and 5 bases lay in between. The CDR3, as DNA: TGTGCCAGCAGAGGGGGCAATCAGCCCCAGCATTTT. It specifies CASRGGNQPQHF.

J is TRBJ2-7 and V is TRBV29-1, with D perhaps TRBD2 (7 bases). This CDR3 has 15 residues. Germline-derived CDR1 and CDR2 are SQVTM and ANQGSEA. Trimming left V 0 bases short and J 1 base short, with 13 bases between. The CDR3 sequence is CSVEDSGGKSYEQYF. The CDR3 nucleotides are TGCAGCGTTGAAGATTCGGGGGGCAAGTCCTACGAGCAGTACTTC.

V usage is TRBV10-3 and J usage is TRBJ2-7; TRBD2 aligns across 13 bases. With 6 bases clipped from V and 2 bases from J, the junction kept 16 bases outside the gene matches. The germline V gene has CDR1 ENHRY and CDR2 SYGVKD. The CDR3 totals 19 residues. CDR3 DNA: TGTGCCATCAGCAAACTTGGACTAGCGGGGGAACGACGGACCTACGAGCAGTACTTC. Translated, it gives CAISKLGLAGERRTYEQYF.

V usage is TRBV6-4 and J usage is TRBJ2-1, with D maybe TRBD2 (6 bases). There are 13 residues in the CDR3. Trimming shortened V by 6 bases and J by 3 bases, and 9 bases separated the two germline ends. Germline V gives CDR1 MRHNA, CDR2 SNTAGT. This CDR3 is CASSRDFYNEQFF. CDR3 DNA: TGTGCCAGCAGCCGGGACTTCTACAATGAGCAGTTCTTC.

V is TRBV6-4 and J is TRBJ1-1; perhaps TRBD1 as D (5 bases). Germline CDR1 reads MRHNA; CDR2 reads SNTAGT. Trimming shortened V by 6 bases and J by 0 bases, and 8 bases separated the two germline ends. The CDR3 spans 13 residues. The CDR3 nucleotides read TGTGCCAGCAGGGGGCGAATGAACACTGAAGCTTTCTTT. Protein product: CASRGRMNTEAFF.

This chain connects TRBV15 to TRBJ2-7; a weak D match, TRBD1 (6 bases). V was clipped by 0 bases and J by 5 bases, with 14 bases between them. The CDR3 has 15 amino acids. Germline V gene sequence: CDR1 LNHNV, CDR2 YYDKDF (reference sequence). The CDR3 loop reads CATSRDPLQGNEQYF. The CDR3 DNA reads TGTGCCACCAGCAGAGATCCTTTACAGGGTAACGAGCAGTACTTC.

The V call is TRBV5-1, the J call TRBJ2-3; maybe TRBD2 (6 bases). This CDR3 is 14 amino acids long. V lost 4 bases and J 8 bases, leaving 17 bases between the germline ends. The germline V gene has CDR1 SGHRS and CDR2 YFSETQ. CDR3 protein: CASSLRGSYVTQYF. The CDR3 DNA reads as TGCGCCAGCAGCCTCCGGGGGTCCTATGTTACGCAGTATTTT.

The rearrangement joins TRBV7-9 to TRBJ2-7; 8 bases are shared with TRBD1. The CDR3 is made up of 15 amino acids. V was pared by 5 bases and J by 4 bases, with 10 bases of the junction left unmatched. Looked up from germline, CDR1 is SEHNR and CDR2 is FQNEAQ (reference sequence). CDR3 in DNA: TGTGCCAGCAGCCTCCCGACAGGGGAAGATTACGAGCAGTACTTC. The encoded protein is CASSLPTGEDYEQYF.

Comment on this clone: One end of the junction fails to match germline, which may point to a read error. V and J are TRBV7-7 and TRBJ2-7; 9 positions match TRBD1. Germline CDR1 reads SSHAT; CDR2 reads FNYEAQ (reference sequence). The CDR3 is 21 residues long. In nucleotides, the CDR3 is TGTGCTAGCAGCTTAACCCCATTTTCACGGAGCCGGGACAGGGAATTGGGGGAGCAGTACTTC. Residues: CASSLTPFSRSRDRELGEQYF.

In DNA form, the CDR3 reads TGTGCCAGCAGTTACGGAGGGGCTACGAACACTGAAGCTTTCTTT. This codes for CASSYGGATNTEAFF. This chain joins TRBV6-5 and TRBJ1-1; a weak D match, TRBD1 (5 bases). This CDR3 has 15 residues. V dropped 2 bases and J dropped 1 base, with 11 bases sitting between them. Germline lookup yields CDR1 MNHEY and CDR2 SVGAGI.

The chain has TRBV9 and TRBJ2-1, with D possibly matching TRBD2 (6 bases). CDR1 SGDLS and CDR2 YYNGEE come from the germline V gene. Trimming stripped 4 bases from V and 5 bases from J, with 13 bases between. This CDR3 has 14 amino acids. The CDR3 sequence is CASSSRTNDNEQFF. Written as DNA, the CDR3 is TGTGCCAGCAGCTCAAGGACTAACGACAATGAGCAGTTCTTC. Using reference TRBV9 and TRBJ2-1 for the parts outside the CDR3, the full variable domain is DSGVTQTPKHLITATGQRVTLRCSPRSGDLSVYWYQQSLDQGLQFLIQYYNGEERAKGNILERFSAQQFPDLHSELNLSSLELGDSALYFCASSSRTNDNEQFFGPGTRLTVL.

The chain couples TRBV4-2 to TRBJ2-4, with 9 positions matching TRBD2. Germline CDR1 reads LGHNA; CDR2 reads YNFKEQ. J was trimmed by 1 base and V by 0 bases; bases with no gene match: 13. The CDR3 runs to 20 residues. The CDR3 protein is CASSQEVVAGEKAAKNIQYF. The CDR3 bases are TGTGCCAGCAGCCAAGAAGTAGTAGCGGGAGAAAAAGCGGCCAAAAACATTCAGTACTTC.

The chain couples TRBV7-2 to TRBJ2-7, with 10 bases fitting TRBD1. The germline CDR1 and CDR2 sequences are SGHTA and FQGNSA. CDR3 length equals 14 residues. V lost 7 bases and J lost 2; bases outside the gene matches: 5. The chain's CDR3 is CASTRGTGAYEQYF. CDR3 coding DNA: TGTGCCAGCACCCGGGGGACAGGGGCCTACGAGCAGTACTTC.

The V call is TRBV19, the J call TRBJ1-1; no reliable D call. With 6 bases removed from V and 6 bases from J, the gap between germline ends came to 8 bases. The germline CDR1 and CDR2 sequences are LNHDA and SQIVND (reference sequence). The CDR3 is 11 amino acids. The chain's CDR3 is CASSRRAEAFF. DNA for the CDR3: TGTGCCAGTAGCCGGAGGGCTGAAGCTTTCTTT.

This sequence joins TRBV7-9 and TRBJ2-1; D perhaps matches TRBD1 (6 bases). V was trimmed by 5 bases and J by 2 bases, leaving 13 bases between them. From germline, CDR1 is SEHNR and CDR2 FQNEAQ (reference sequence). The CDR3 totals 15 residues. The CDR3 is CASSPGDRTYNEQFF. The DNA of the CDR3 is TGTGCCAGCAGCCCAGGGGACCGTACCTACAATGAGCAGTTCTTC.

V is TRBV6-5 and J is TRBJ1-1, with TRBD1 identical over 9 bases. The trim removed 6 bases at V and 4 bases at J, leaving 6 bases unmatched. Germline CDR1 and CDR2: MNHEY and SVGAGI. This CDR3 contains 14 residues. This chain's CDR3 is CASRDRGSFTEAFF. CDR3 nucleotide sequence: TGTGCCAGCAGGGACAGGGGATCGTTCACTGAAGCTTTCTTT.